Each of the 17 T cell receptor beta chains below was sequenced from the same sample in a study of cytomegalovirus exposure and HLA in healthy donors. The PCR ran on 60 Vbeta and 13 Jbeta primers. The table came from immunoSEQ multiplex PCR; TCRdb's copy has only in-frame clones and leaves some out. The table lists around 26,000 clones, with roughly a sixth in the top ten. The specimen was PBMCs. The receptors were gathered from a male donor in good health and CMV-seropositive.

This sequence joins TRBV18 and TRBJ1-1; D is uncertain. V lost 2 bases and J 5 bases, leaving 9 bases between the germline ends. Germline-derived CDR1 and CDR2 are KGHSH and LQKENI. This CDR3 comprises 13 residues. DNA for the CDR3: TGTGCCAGCTCACCAGAGAAGTGGACTGAAGCTTTCTTT. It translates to CASSPEKWTEAFF. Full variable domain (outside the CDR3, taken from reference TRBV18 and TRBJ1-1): NAGVMQNPRHLVRRRGQEARLRCSPMKGHSHVYWYRQLPEEGLKFMVYLQKENIIDESGMPKERFSAEFPKEGPSILRIQQVVRGDSAAYFCASSPEKWTEAFFGQGTRLTVV.

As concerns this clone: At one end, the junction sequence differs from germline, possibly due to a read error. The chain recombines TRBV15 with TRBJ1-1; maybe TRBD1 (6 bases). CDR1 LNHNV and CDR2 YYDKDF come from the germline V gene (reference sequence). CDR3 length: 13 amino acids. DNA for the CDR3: TGTGCCACCAGCAGAAGGGGGACGGATGAAGATTTCTTT. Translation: CATSRRGTDEDFF.

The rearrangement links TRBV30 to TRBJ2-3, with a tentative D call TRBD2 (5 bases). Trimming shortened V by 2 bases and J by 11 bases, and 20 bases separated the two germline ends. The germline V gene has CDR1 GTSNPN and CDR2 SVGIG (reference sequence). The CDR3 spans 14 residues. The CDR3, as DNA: TGTGCCTGGAGTCCTAGGCAGCCCGGGAATAAGCAGTATTTT. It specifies CAWSPRQPGNKQYF.

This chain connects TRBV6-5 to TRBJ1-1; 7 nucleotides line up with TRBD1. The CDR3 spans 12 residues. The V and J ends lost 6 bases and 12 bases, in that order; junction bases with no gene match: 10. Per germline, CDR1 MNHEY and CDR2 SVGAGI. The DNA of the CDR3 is TGTGCCAGCAGCCCGCACCGGGACAGAACTTTCTTT. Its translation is CASSPHRDRTFF.

CDR3 sequence: CAWRAGPILGYTF. CDR3 nucleotide sequence: TGTGCCTGGAGGGCAGGGCCAATTTTAGGCTACACCTTC. V is TRBV30 and J is TRBJ1-2; tentative D call: TRBD1 (5 bases). Looked up from germline, CDR1 is GTSNPN and CDR2 is SVGIG (reference sequence). The CDR3 totals 13 residues. V was pared by 3 bases and J by 8 bases, with 16 bases between.

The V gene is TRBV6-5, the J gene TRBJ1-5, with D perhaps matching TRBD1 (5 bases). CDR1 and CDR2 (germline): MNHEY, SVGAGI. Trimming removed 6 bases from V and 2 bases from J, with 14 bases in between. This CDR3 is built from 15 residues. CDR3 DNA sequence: TGTGCCAGCAGCCAGGAGCGGGGGGGCAATCAGCCCCAGCATTTT. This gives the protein CASSQERGGNQPQHF.

The CDR3 DNA reads as TGTGCCAGCAGCTTAACGACAGGGGTCCCCGGGGAGCTGTTTTTT. Protein sequence: CASSLTTGVPGELFF. V gene TRBV7-2 combines with J gene TRBJ2-2; 8 nucleotides match TRBD1. The CDR3 is made up of 15 amino acids. Germline trimming cut 2 bases from V and 6 bases from J; bases unmatched to any gene: 5. CDR1 is SGHTA, CDR2 FQGNSA, per germline.

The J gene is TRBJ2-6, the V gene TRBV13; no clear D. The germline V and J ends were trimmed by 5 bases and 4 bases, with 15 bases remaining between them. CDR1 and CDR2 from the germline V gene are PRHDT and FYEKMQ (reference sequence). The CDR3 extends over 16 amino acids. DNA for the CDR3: TGTGCCAGCAGCCTACTGTCCGGGTCAGGGGCCAACGTCCTGACTTTC. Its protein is CASSLLSGSGANVLTF.

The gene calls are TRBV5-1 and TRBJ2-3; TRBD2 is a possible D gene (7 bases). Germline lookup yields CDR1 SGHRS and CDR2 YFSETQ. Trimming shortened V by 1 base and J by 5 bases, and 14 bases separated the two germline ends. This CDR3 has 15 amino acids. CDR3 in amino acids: CASSLNGGPLDTQYF. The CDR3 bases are TGCGCCAGCAGCTTGAACGGGGGGCCCTTAGATACGCAGTATTTT.

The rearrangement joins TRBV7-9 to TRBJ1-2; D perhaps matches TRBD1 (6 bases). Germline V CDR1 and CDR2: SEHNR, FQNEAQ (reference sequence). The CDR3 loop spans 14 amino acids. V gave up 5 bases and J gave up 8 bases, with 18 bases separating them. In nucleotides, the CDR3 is TGTGCCAGCAGCCCGGCGGACAGAGGTACGGGCTACACCTTC. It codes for CASSPADRGTGYTF.

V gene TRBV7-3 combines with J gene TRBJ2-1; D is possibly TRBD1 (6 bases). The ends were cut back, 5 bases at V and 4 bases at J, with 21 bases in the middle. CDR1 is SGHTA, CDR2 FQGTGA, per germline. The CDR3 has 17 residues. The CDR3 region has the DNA TGTGCCAGCAGCCGCCTGGGGTACGGGACAAGTTACAATGAGCAGTTCTTC. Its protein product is CASSRLGYGTSYNEQFF.

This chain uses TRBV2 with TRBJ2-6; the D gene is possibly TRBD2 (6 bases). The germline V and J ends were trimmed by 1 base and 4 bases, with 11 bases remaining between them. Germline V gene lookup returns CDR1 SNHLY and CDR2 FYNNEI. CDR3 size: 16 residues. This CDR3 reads CASSEGRSGGANVLTF. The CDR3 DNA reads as TGTGCCAGCAGTGAAGGTCGGAGCGGGGGGGCCAACGTCCTGACTTTC.

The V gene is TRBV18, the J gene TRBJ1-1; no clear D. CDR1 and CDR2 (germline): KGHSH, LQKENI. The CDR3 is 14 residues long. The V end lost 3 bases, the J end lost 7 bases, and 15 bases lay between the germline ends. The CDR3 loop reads CASSPRGRPDEAFF. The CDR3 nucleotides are TGTGCCAGCTCACCCCGGGGTAGACCCGATGAAGCTTTCTTT.

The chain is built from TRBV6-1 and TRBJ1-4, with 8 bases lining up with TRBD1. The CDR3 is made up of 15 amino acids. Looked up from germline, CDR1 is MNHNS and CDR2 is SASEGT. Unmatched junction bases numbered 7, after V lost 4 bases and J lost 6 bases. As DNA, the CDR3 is TGTGCCAGCAGTGCCACAGGGGGGAGAGATGAAAAACTGTTTTTT. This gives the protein CASSATGGRDEKLFF.

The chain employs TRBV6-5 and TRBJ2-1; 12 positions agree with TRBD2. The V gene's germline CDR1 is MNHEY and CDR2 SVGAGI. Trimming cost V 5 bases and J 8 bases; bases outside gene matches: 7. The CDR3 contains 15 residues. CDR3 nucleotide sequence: TGTGCCAGCAGTACCCTAGCGGGAGGGCCGGATGAGCAGTTCTTC. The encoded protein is CASSTLAGGPDEQFF.

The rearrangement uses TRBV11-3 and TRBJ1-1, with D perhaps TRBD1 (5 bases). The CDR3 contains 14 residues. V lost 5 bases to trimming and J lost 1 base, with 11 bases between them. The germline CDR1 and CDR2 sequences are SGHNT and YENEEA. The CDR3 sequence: CASSGGGSNTEAFF. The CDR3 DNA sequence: TGTGCCAGCAGCGGGGGGGGTTCGAACACTGAAGCTTTCTTT.

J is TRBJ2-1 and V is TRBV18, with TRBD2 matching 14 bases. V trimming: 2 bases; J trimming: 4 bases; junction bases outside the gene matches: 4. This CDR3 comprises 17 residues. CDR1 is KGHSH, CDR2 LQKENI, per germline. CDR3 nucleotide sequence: TGTGCCAGCTCACCAAGGACTAGCGGGGGGTCATACAATGAGCAGTTCTTC. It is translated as CASSPRTSGGSYNEQFF.